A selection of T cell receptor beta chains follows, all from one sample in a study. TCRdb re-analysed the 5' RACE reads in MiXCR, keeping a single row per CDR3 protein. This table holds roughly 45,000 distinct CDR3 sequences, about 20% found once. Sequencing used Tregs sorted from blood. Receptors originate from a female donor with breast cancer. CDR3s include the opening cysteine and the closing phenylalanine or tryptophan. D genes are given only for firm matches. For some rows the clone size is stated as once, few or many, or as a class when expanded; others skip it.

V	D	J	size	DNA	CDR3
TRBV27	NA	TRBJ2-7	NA	TGTGCCAGCAGTCAAAGGGACGGCTCCTACAAGCAGTACTTC	CASSQRDGSYKQYF
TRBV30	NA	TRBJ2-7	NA	TGTGCCGCGGGCCAGGGCTACGAGCAGTACTTC	CAAGQGYEQYF
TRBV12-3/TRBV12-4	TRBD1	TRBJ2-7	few	TGTGCCAGCAAACCCGGGACAGGGGGCTCGATCATGATGGAGCAGTACTTC	CASKPGTGGSIMMEQYF
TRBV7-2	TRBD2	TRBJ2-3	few	TGTGCCAGCAGCTTAGAAACTAGCGGGAGGGATACGCAGTATTTT	CASSLETSGRDTQYF
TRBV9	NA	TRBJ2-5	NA	TGTGCCAGCAGCCCCGCCCCCACTAGATCGGAGACCCAGTACTTC	CASSPAPTRSETQYF
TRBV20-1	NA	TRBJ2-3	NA	TGCAGTGCTAGAGATCCCCTTAGCACAGATACGCAGTATTTT	CSARDPLSTDTQYF
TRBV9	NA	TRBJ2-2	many	TGTGCCAGCAGCGCAGTCTTCTCCGGGGAGCTGTTTTTT	CASSAVFSGELFF
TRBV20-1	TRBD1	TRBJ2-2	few	TGCAGTGCCCCCGGGACAGCGAACACCGGGGAGCTGTTTTTT	CSAPGTANTGELFF
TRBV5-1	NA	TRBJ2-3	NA	TGCGCCAGCAGGATATCAGGGGCAGATACGCAGTATTTT	CASRISGADTQYF
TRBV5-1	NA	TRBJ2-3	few	TGCGCCAGCAGCTTGATCGGGGGAGCCACAGATACGCAGTATTTT	CASSLIGGATDTQYF
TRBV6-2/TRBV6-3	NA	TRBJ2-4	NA	TGTGCCAGCTCGGGACCCAAAAACATTCAGTACTTC	CASSGPKNIQYF
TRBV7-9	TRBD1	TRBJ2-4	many	TGTGCCAGCAGCCCCCGGGACAGTAAAAACATTCAGTACTTC	CASSPRDSKNIQYF
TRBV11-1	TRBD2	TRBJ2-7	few	TGTGCCAGCAGCCACCGACTAGCGGGAGCCGAGCAGTACTTC	CASSHRLAGAEQYF
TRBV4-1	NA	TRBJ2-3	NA	TGCGCCAGCAGCCGAGGAGGCGGGGTGCCAGATACGCAGTATTTT	CASSRGGGVPDTQYF
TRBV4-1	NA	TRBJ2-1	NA	TGCGCCAGCAGCCTACCACCTCCGGGCGGGCCTCAGTTCTTC	CASSLPPPGGPQFF
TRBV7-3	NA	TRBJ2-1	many	TGTGCCAGCAGCTTGGCGGGTTTCTCCTACAATGAGCAGTTCTTC	CASSLAGFSYNEQFF
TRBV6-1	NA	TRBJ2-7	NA	TGTACCAGCAGTCCTATACGAGAGACTCCGGAGCAGTACTTC	CTSSPIRETPEQYF
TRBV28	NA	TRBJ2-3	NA	TGTGCCAGCAGCTCAAGCGAGGTGGACATTGGCACAGATACGCAGTATTTT	CASSSSEVDIGTDTQYF
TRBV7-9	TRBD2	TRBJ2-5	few	TGTGCCAGCAGCCAGGGACTACCTCAAGAGACCCAGTACTTC	CASSQGLPQETQYF
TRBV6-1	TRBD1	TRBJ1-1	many	TGTGCCAGCAGAACTACAGACAGGGGGCGGACTGAAGCTTTCTTT	CASRTTDRGRTEAFF
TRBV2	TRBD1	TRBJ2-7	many	TGTGCCAGCCGTGGACAGGGACGCCACGAGCAGTACTTC	CASRGQGRHEQYF
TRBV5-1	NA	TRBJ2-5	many	TGCGCCAGCAGCTTGGAGGCTAGGGACGAGACCCAGTACTTC	CASSLEARDETQYF
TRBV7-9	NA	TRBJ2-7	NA	TGTGCCAGCAGCTTCGGTGGGGAGCAGTACTTC	CASSFGGEQYF
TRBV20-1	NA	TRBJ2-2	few	TGCAGTGCTAGAGGGGAAGCGGAGGTCGGGGAGCTGTTTTTT	CSARGEAEVGELFF
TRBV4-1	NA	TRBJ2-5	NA	TGCGCCAGCAGCCGTACCCCCTATGGGGAGGATCAAGAGACCCAGTACTTC	CASSRTPYGEDQETQYF
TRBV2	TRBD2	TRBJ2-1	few	TGTGCCAGCGCCTCCTCAGCGGGGATGTCCTACAATGAGCAGTTCTTC	CASASSAGMSYNEQFF
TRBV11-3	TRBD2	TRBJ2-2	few	TGTGCCAGCAGCCTACAAAGTGGACTAGCGATTTCGAACACCGGGGAGCTGTTTTTT	CASSLQSGLAISNTGELFF
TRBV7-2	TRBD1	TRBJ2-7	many	TGTGCCAGCAGCCTACAGGGGGACGAGCAGTACTTC	CASSLQGDEQYF
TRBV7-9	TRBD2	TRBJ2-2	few	TGTGCCAGCAGCAGGAGGACTAGCCCCTTTTGGTCCGGGGAGCTGTTTTTT	CASSRRTSPFWSGELFF
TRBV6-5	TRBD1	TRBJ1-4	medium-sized	TGTGCCAGCAGGGGACCGGGACAGTCTAATGAAAAACTGTTTTTT	CASRGPGQSNEKLFF
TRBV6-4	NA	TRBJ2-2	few	TGTGCCAGCAGTGCCTCCGGGACAATCACCGGGGAGCTGTTTTTT	CASSASGTITGELFF
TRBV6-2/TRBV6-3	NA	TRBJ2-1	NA	TGTGCCAGCAGCCGAGCTAGCTACTCCTACAATGAGCAGTTCTTC	CASSRASYSYNEQFF
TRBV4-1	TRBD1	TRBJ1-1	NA	TGCGCCAGCAGCCGGGTACAGGGACAGTGGAACACTGAAGCTTTCTTT	CASSRVQGQWNTEAFF
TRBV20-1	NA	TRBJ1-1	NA	TGCAGTGCTAAGGAGGGGCACACTGAAGCTTTCTTT	CSAKEGHTEAFF
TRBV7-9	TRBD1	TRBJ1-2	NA	TGTGCCAGCAGCACCGGGACAGGGGGGGTCTATGGCTACACCTTC	CASSTGTGGVYGYTF
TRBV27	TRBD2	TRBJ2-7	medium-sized	TGTGCCAGCAGTCCAGGACTAGCGGGATACGAGCAGTACTTC	CASSPGLAGYEQYF
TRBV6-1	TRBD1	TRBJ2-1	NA	TGTGCCAGCAGTAGTCGGACAGGGAGGAAGGAGCAGTTCTTC	CASSSRTGRKEQFF
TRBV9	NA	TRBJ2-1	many	TGTGCCAGCAGCGTAGAGGGGGGTACCTACAATGAGCAGTTCTTC	CASSVEGGTYNEQFF
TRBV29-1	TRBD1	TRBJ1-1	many	TGCAGCGTCGGGACAGGGGGCACTGAAGCTTTCTTT	CSVGTGGTEAFF
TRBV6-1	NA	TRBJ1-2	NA	TGTGCCAGCGGTCAGATGCCGGGGACGTTTAACTATGGCTACACCTTC	CASGQMPGTFNYGYTF
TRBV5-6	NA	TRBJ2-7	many	TGTGCCAGCAGCCCCGCGCCGGGACGGGAATCCGGCGAGCAGTACTTC	CASSPAPGRESGEQYF
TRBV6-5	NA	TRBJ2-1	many	TGTGCCAGCAGTTACAGTGGCAGCAACAATGAGCAGTTCTTC	CASSYSGSNNEQFF
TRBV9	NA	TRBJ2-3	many	TGTGCCAGCAGGGCCGACCGGAGCACAGATACGCAGTATTTT	CASRADRSTDTQYF
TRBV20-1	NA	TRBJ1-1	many	TGCAGTGCTAGAGTAAATCCCGACCGGGACATGAACACTGAAGCTTTCTTT	CSARVNPDRDMNTEAFF
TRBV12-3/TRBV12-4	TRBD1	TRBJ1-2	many	TGTGCCAGCAGTTTTAGAGGGGGCTCTGGCTACACCTTC	CASSFRGGSGYTF
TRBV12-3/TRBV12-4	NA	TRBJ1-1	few	TGTGCCAGCAGGGCCAGTAGCACTGAAGCTTTCTTT	CASRASSTEAFF
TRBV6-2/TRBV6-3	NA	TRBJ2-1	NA	TGTGCCAGCAGTTACTTTCCCCAACGGGAGTATCGCAATGAGCAGTTCTTC	CASSYFPQREYRNEQFF
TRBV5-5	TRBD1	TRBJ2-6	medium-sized	TGTGCCAGCAGCTACAGGACAGGGGGATCGGGGGCCAACGTCCTGACTTTC	CASSYRTGGSGANVLTF
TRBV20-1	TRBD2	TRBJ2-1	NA	TGCAGTGCTCCACCCCGCGGCACCCCACTAGCGGGAGGACAACGATGGTACAATGAGCAGTTCTTC	CSAPPRGTPLAGGQRWYNEQFF
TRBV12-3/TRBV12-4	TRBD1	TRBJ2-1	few	TGTGCCAGCAGTTATTGGACAGGGGACAATGAGCAGTTCTTC	CASSYWTGDNEQFF
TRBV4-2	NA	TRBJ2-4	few	TGTGCCAGCAGCCAAGATTGGGGGCTTCAACTAGCCAAAAACATTCAGTACTTC	CASSQDWGLQLAKNIQYF
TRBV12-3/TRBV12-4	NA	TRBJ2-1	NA	TGTGCCAGCAGTTTAGCGCCGGGCGTAAACAATGAGCAGTTCTTC	CASSLAPGVNNEQFF
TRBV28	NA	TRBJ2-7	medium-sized	TGTGCCAGCAGTTCCCCCTACGAGCAGTACTTC	CASSSPYEQYF
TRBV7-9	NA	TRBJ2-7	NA	TGTGCCAGCAGCTACGGTCAGGGTGAATACGAGCAGTACTTC	CASSYGQGEYEQYF
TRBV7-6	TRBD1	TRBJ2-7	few	TGTGCCAGCAGCTTGGGACAGGGGTTTTCCTACGAGCAGTACTTC	CASSLGQGFSYEQYF
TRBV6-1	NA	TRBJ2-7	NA	TGTGCCAGCAGTGAAATGGGGTCCTCCGAGCAGTACTTC	CASSEMGSSEQYF
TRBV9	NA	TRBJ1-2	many	TGTGCCAGCAGCGCAGGGGAGGACTATGGCTACACCTTC	CASSAGEDYGYTF